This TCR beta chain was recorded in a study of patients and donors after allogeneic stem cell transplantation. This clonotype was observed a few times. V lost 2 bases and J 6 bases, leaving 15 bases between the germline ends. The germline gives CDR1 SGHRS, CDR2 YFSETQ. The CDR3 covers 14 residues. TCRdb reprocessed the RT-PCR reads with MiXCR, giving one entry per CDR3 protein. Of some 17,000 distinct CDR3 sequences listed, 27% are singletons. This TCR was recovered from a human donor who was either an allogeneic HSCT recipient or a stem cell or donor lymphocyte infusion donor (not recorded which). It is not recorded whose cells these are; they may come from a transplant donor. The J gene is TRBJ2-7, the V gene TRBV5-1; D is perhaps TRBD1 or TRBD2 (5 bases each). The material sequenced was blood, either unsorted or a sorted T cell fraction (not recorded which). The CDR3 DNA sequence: TGCGCCAGCAGCTTCGCACCCCTGAGGGGCGAGCAGTACTTC. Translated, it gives CASSFAPLRGEQYF. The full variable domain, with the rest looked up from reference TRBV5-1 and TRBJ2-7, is KAGVTQTPRYLIKTRGQQVTLSCSPISGHRSVSWYQQTPGQGLQFLFEYFSETQRNKGNFPGRFSGRQFSNSRSEMNVSTLELGDSALYLCASSFAPLRGEQYFGPGTRLTVT.